The 30 T cell receptor beta chains below all came from one sample that was sequenced in a study of cytotoxic CD8 clonotypes in ibrutinib-treated CLL. Profiled with immunoSEQ multiplex PCR; TCRdb holds only in-frame clones, not every one. The table includes roughly 49,000 clones, approximately 87% detected once. The sequencing here drew on PBMCs, taken after 24 months of ibrutinib treatment. These receptors came from a human donor with chronic lymphocytic leukemia.

The chain is built from TRBV7-2 and TRBJ1-1, with a possible D match to TRBD1 (5 bases). The CDR3 length is 16 residues. V lost 2 bases and J lost 1, with 14 bases in between. Germline V gene data show CDR1 as SGHTA and CDR2 as FQGNSA. The CDR3, as DNA: TGTGCCAGCAGCTTATTGGGGTTGAGGGGGAACACTGAAGCTTTCTTT. This encodes CASSLLGLRGNTEAFF.

This chain joins TRBV5-8 and TRBJ2-1; D remains unclear. Trimming cost V 2 bases and J 9 bases, with 6 bases left between them. Germline values: CDR1 SGHTS, CDR2 YDEGEE. The length of the CDR3 is 11 residues. CDR3 bases: TGTGCCAGCAGCTTTAGTGCTGAGCAGTTCTTC. Amino acids: CASSFSAEQFF. Full variable domain (rest looked up from reference TRBV5-8 and TRBJ2-1): EAGVTQSPTHLIKTRGQQATLRCSPISGHTSVYWYQQALGLGLQFLLWYDEGEERNRGNFPPRFSGRQFPNYSSELNVNALELEDSALYLCASSFSAEQFFGPGTRLTVL.

This chain joins TRBV28 and TRBJ1-2; D gene unclear. Germline CDR1 is MDHEN and CDR2 is SYDVKM. Between the trimmed V and J ends, which lost 6 bases and 4 bases, there was a span of 18 bases. CDR3 length: 15 residues. The CDR3 nucleotides read TGTGCCAGCAGCCTCGGTAACGTGGGAAGCTATGGCTACACCTTC. It is translated as CASSLGNVGSYGYTF.

The V gene is TRBV9, the J gene TRBJ2-1; the D call may be TRBD1 or TRBD2 (5 bases each). The CDR3 spans 13 residues. Germline V gene data show CDR1 as SGDLS and CDR2 as YYNGEE. V was shortened by 2 bases and J by 9 bases, with 12 bases between the two germline ends. CDR3 sequence: CASSVGAPIEQFF. The CDR3, as DNA: TGTGCCAGCAGCGTCGGGGCCCCTATTGAGCAGTTCTTC.

This clone has only a few counts. The chain recombines TRBV9 with TRBJ2-2, with 10 positions matching TRBD2. The CDR3 is made up of 15 amino acids. V was pared by 3 bases and J by 3 bases, with 2 bases of the junction left unmatched. Germline V CDR1 and CDR2: SGDLS, YYNGEE. DNA for the CDR3: TGTGCCAGCAGCGCCGGGACTAGCGACACCGGGGAGCTGTTTTTT. It is translated as CASSAGTSDTGELFF.

In this sample, this clone turned up a few times. The V gene is TRBV5-6, the J gene TRBJ1-2; D ambiguous. V shed 2 bases and J shed 8 bases, with 16 bases lying between them. In germline, CDR1 is SGHDT, CDR2 YYEEEE. The CDR3 is 14 amino acids. The CDR3 here is CASSLRVYTGGYTF. The DNA for the CDR3 is TGTGCCAGCAGCTTACGAGTCTATACGGGGGGCTACACCTTC.

V usage is TRBV19 and J usage is TRBJ2-5; 14 nucleotides agree with TRBD2. Germline values: CDR1 LNHDA, CDR2 SQIVND (reference sequence). This CDR3 has 16 amino acids. V lost 5 bases, J lost 5 bases, and 7 bases stayed unmatched. The DNA for the CDR3 is TGTGCCAGTAGTCCGGGGACTAGCGGGAGTAGGGAGACCCAGTACTTC. This encodes CASSPGTSGSRETQYF. The variable domain in full, completed from reference TRBV19 and TRBJ2-5, reads DGGITQSPKYLFRKEGQNVTLSCEQNLNHDAMYWYRQDPGQGLRLIYYSQIVNDFQKGDIAEGYSVSREKKESFPLTVTSAQKNPTAFYLCASSPGTSGSRETQYFGPGTRLLVL.

The chain is built from TRBV30 and TRBJ1-1; 9 positions match TRBD1. This CDR3 has 15 residues. V shed 8 bases and J 1 base; nucleotides not matched to a gene: 11. Per germline, CDR1 GTSNPN and CDR2 SVGIG (reference sequence). CDR3 DNA sequence: TGTGCCAGACTACACAGGGGGCGGGAGAACACTGAAGCTTTCTTT. This translates into CARLHRGRENTEAFF.

This chain uses TRBV7-9 with TRBJ2-3, with D unresolved. The V gene lost 5 bases and the J gene lost 0 bases, with 9 bases spanning the gap. CDR3 length: 14 amino acids. CDR1 and CDR2 from the germline V gene are SEHNR and FQNEAQ (reference sequence). CDR3 bases: TGTGCCAGCAGCATTCAGACTAGCACAGATACGCAGTATTTT. This codes for CASSIQTSTDTQYF.

The chain joins TRBV25-1 to TRBJ2-7; D is possibly TRBD2 (6 bases). Germline CDR1 and CDR2: MGHDK and SYGVNS. The CDR3 extends over 16 amino acids. V shed 4 bases and J shed 0 bases, with 16 bases lying between them. CDR3 coding DNA: TGTGCCAGCAGTGGCCATTACGGGAGTCCCTCCTACGAGCAGTACTTC. Amino acids: CASSGHYGSPSYEQYF.

The chain couples TRBV5-1 to TRBJ2-1; TRBD2 aligns across 13 bases. The CDR3 sequence is 16 residues long. J lost 7 bases, V lost 3 bases, and 7 bases had no gene match. Germline V CDR1 and CDR2: SGHRS, YFSETQ. In nucleotides, the CDR3 is TGCGCCAGCAGCTGGACTAGCGGGAGATCCGGGAATGAGCAGTTCTTC. Residues: CASSWTSGRSGNEQFF.

This clone was seen only once. The chain joins TRBV6-6 to TRBJ1-1, with D unclear. Trimming cost V 2 bases and J 4 bases, with 11 bases left between them. Germline V lookup: CDR1 MNHNY, CDR2 SVGAGI (reference sequence). The CDR3 consists of 14 residues. CDR3 sequence: CASSYDVWGTEAFF. The CDR3 bases are TGTGCCAGCAGTTACGACGTCTGGGGCACTGAAGCTTTCTTT.

J is TRBJ2-1 and V is TRBV29-1; 8 bases fit TRBD1. The germline V gene has CDR1 SQVTM and CDR2 ANQGSEA. J lost 3 bases, V lost 7 bases, and 17 bases had no gene match. The CDR3 is 17 amino acids. The CDR3 loop reads CSGDRTGPNHYYNEQFF. The CDR3 nucleotides are TGCAGCGGAGATCGGACAGGGCCCAACCACTACTACAATGAGCAGTTCTTC.

Here the CDR3 reads CASSAEGSSYNEQFF. The CDR3 bases are TGTGCCAGCAGCGCGGAGGGGAGCTCCTACAATGAGCAGTTCTTC. This chain joins TRBV9 and TRBJ2-1; a weak D match, TRBD2 (6 bases). Trimming stripped 3 bases from V and 0 bases from J, with 10 bases between. CDR3 length: 15 amino acids. Germline-derived CDR1 and CDR2 are SGDLS and YYNGEE.

In this sample, this clone turned up a few times. V usage is TRBV21-1 and J usage is TRBJ2-7; no check of the table's D call, TRBD2, against the DNA was made. TRBV21-1 is a known pseudogene. The CDR3 length is 15 residues. Here the CDR3 DNA reads TGTGCCAGCAGCAATCTACAGGGAGGGATCTACGAGCAGTACTTC. This encodes CASSNLQGGIYEQYF.

This sequence joins TRBV18 and TRBJ2-5, with TRBD2 identical over 12 bases. The CDR3 has 16 amino acids. Looked up from germline, CDR1 is KGHSH and CDR2 is LQKENI. V lost 3 bases to trimming and J lost 5 bases; unmatched junction nucleotides: 7. CDR3 nucleotide sequence: TGTGCCAGCTCACCCGCTAGCGGGAGGGCCGGCGAGACCCAGTACTTC. Translation gives CASSPASGRAGETQYF.

This chain joins TRBV25-1 and TRBJ2-5, with TRBD2 matching over 9 bases. This CDR3 comprises 14 residues. From germline, CDR1 is MGHDK and CDR2 SYGVNS. The V gene end was trimmed by 9 bases and the J gene end by 5 bases; junction bases not matched to a gene: 10. CDR3 coding DNA: TGTGCCAGTATGATATCTAGCGGGACTGAGACCCAGTACTTC. It specifies CASMISSGTETQYF.

Remarks on this clone: Germline is not matched at one junction end, which may reflect a read error. This chain links TRBV2 with TRBJ1-4; D ambiguous. The CDR3 has 14 amino acids. Germline CDR1 SNHLY, CDR2 FYNNEI. In DNA, the CDR3 is TGTGCCAGCAGTGTCTCCAGTACTACTGAAAAACTGTTTTTT. This codes for CASSVSSTTEKLFF.

This sequence joins TRBV28 and TRBJ2-3, with 8 bases aligning to TRBD1. Germline V gives CDR1 MDHEN, CDR2 SYDVKM. The CDR3 is 15 amino acids. The J segment lost 2 bases and the V segment lost 5 bases, leaving 6 bases of the junction unmatched. In DNA form, the CDR3 reads TGTGCCAGCAGTAACAGACAGGGGCCCACAGATACGCAGTATTTT. The encoded protein is CASSNRQGPTDTQYF.

In DNA form, the CDR3 reads TGTGCCAGCAGCCAGGGCCGCACAGATACGCAGTATTTT. This sequence encodes CASSQGRTDTQYF. This chain joins TRBV9 and TRBJ2-3; D is possibly TRBD1 (5 bases). The germline CDR1 and CDR2 sequences are SGDLS and YYNGEE. The CDR3 is 13 amino acids. The V gene lost 4 bases and the J gene lost 1 base, with 7 bases spanning the gap.

About this clone: Because it lacks the conserved phenylalanine or tryptophan at the end, this CDR3 is likely a read error. This chain uses TRBV7-9 with TRBJ1-2; D call uncertain. The CDR3 has 12 amino acids. The germline CDR1 and CDR2 sequences are SEHNR and FQNEAQ (reference sequence). Trimming shortened V by 4 bases and J by 5 bases, and 8 bases separated the two germline ends. The CDR3 DNA reads TGTGCCAGCAGCTCTAGCCGTTATGGCTACACCCTC. It specifies CASSSSRYGYTL.

The genes are TRBV11-2 and TRBJ2-7; D unresolved. Germline CDR1 reads SGHAT; CDR2 reads FQNNGV. Trimming left V 3 bases short and J 6 bases short, with 3 bases between. This CDR3 is 10 amino acids long. The chain's CDR3 is CASSLIEQYF. In nucleotides, the CDR3 is TGTGCCAGCAGCTTGATCGAGCAGTACTTC.

CDR3 nucleotides: TGTGCCAGCTCACCAGGGGGGGATCTAGGAAACATTCAGTACTTC. This sequence encodes CASSPGGDLGNIQYF. This chain connects TRBV18 to TRBJ2-4; 7 positions agree with TRBD2. Germline lookup yields CDR1 KGHSH and CDR2 LQKENI. After removal of 2 bases from V and 6 bases from J, the junction contained 7 bases not matched to a gene. This CDR3 has 15 residues.

The chain recombines TRBV6-5 with TRBJ2-7, with 14 bases aligning to TRBD2. CDR3 length equals 14 residues. Looked up from germline, CDR1 is MNHEY and CDR2 is SVGAGI. V shed 2 bases, J shed 11 bases, and the junction held 5 bases outside the gene matches. CDR3 DNA sequence: TGTGCCAGCAGTTACGGACTAGCGGGGGGAGAGGAGTACTTC. This codes for CASSYGLAGGEEYF.

The chain uses TRBV6-5 and TRBJ1-4, with unresolved D. CDR1 is MNHEY and CDR2 is SVGAGI in the germline V gene. Trimming took 10 bases from V and 0 from J, leaving 15 bases between them. This CDR3 region has 15 residues. This CDR3 is CATARATATNEKLFF. DNA of the CDR3: TGTGCCACCGCTAGGGCAACCGCAACTAATGAAAAACTGTTTTTT.

This clone appeared a single time. The rearrangement uses TRBV5-1 and TRBJ2-5; D may be TRBD1 (6 bases). The CDR3 is 14 residues long. Germline V gives CDR1 SGHRS, CDR2 YFSETQ. Trimming shortened V by 0 bases and J by 3 bases, and 9 bases separated the two germline ends. The CDR3 sequence is CASSLEGQEETQYF. Written as DNA, the CDR3 is TGCGCCAGCAGCTTGGAGGGACAAGAAGAGACCCAGTACTTC.

Here the CDR3 reads CSARGGETQYF. The DNA for the CDR3 is TGCAGTGCTAGGGGTGGAGAGACCCAGTACTTC. This chain links TRBV20-1 with TRBJ2-5; no clear D gene. The V end was cut by 3 bases, the J end by 4 bases, with 6 bases between. This CDR3 is built from 11 residues. Germline V CDR1 and CDR2: DFQATT, SNEGSKA (reference sequence).

This rearrangement joins TRBV2 to TRBJ1-5; D not resolved. This CDR3 region has 15 residues. V lost 5 bases and J lost 0, with 11 bases in between. Germline V CDR1 and CDR2: SNHLY, FYNNEI. This CDR3 is CASSTAANSNQPQHF. The CDR3 region has the DNA TGTGCCAGCAGTACAGCCGCCAATAGCAATCAGCCCCAGCATTTT.

The rearrangement links TRBV11-3 to TRBJ2-2; 7 nucleotides match TRBD2. Trimming at V came to 5 bases and at J to 6 bases, leaving 6 bases not matched to a gene. CDR1 and CDR2 (germline): SGHNT, YENEEA. This CDR3 is 14 amino acids long. The CDR3 coding sequence is TGTGCCAGCAGCCCCGGACTAGAGCCCGGGGAGCTGTTTTTT. As protein: CASSPGLEPGELFF.

The genes are TRBV10-2 and TRBJ2-5; the D gene is possibly TRBD2 (6 bases). The CDR3 length is 14 residues. CDR1 and CDR2 from the germline V gene are WSHSY and SAAADI. Trimming removed 7 bases from V and 5 bases from J, with 17 bases in between. The CDR3 sequence: CASIKEGGDETQYF. The CDR3 region has the DNA TGCGCCAGCATTAAAGAGGGAGGTGACGAGACCCAGTACTTC.